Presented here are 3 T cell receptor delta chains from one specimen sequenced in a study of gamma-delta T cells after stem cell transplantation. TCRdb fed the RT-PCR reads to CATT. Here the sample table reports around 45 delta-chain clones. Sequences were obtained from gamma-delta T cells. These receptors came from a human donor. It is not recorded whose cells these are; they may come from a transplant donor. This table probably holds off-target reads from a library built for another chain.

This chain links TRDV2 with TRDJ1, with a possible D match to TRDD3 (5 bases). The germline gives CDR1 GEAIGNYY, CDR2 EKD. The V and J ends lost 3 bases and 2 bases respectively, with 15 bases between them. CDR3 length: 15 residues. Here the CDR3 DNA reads TGTGCCTGTGACGCCGTACTGGCGAAAACCGATAAACTCATCTTT. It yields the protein CACDAVLAKTDKLIF.

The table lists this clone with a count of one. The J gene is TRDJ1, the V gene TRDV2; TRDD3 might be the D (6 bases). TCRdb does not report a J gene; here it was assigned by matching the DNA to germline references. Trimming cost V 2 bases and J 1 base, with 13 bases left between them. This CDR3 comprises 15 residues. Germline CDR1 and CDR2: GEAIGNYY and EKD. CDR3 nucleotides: TGTGCCTGTGACAAACTGGGAGGGGGCACCGATAAACTCATCTTT. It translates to CACDKLGGGTDKLIF.

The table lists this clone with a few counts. This chain's CDR3 is CACDTVPMGDSSYTDKLIF. CDR3 DNA sequence: TGTGCCTGTGACACCGTACCGATGGGGGATTCATCGTACACCGATAAACTCATCTTT. This sequence joins TRDV2 and TRDJ1; the match to TRDD3 covers 8 bases. The CDR3 consists of 19 residues. Trimming cost V 0 bases and J 0 bases; bases outside gene matches: 14. The germline gives CDR1 GEAIGNYY, CDR2 EKD.